The text below deals with one TCR beta chain. Its antigen remains unidentified. The record originates from a study of shared clonotypes between healthy human individuals. For the study at large: A donor's plate count was three for CD4 naive and three for CD4 memory; CD8 naive had two and CD8 memory one. Broader study findings: Non-shared clonotypes showed lower generation probabilities than clonotypes common to all four donors. A handful of donors showed sharing of approximately 5% of naive CD4 clonotypes.

CD45RO-negative CD8 cells positively selected for CCR7 made up the naive population, which excluded terminally differentiated effector memory CD45RA+ cells. Donors comprised only Caucasian adults living in Nashville, Tennessee. Sequenced by immunoSEQ multiplex PCR; TCRdb stores in-frame clones only, minus some. The table shows roughly 2 million clones, with roughly 94% occurring only once. Sample: naive CD8+ T cells sorted from blood. The receptor was isolated from a young man in good health.

The CDR3, as DNA: TGCGCCAGCAGCCAAGATCGGGACACATCCTATAATTCACCCCTCCACTTT. It yields the protein CASSQDRDTSYNSPLHF. J is TRBJ1-6 and V is TRBV4-3, with D possibly matching TRBD1 (6 bases). The V and J ends lost 0 bases and 1 base respectively, with 10 bases between them. Germline V gene data show CDR1 as LGHNA and CDR2 as YSLEER. This CDR3 has 17 amino acids.